One T cell receptor (beta chain) is described in this entry. The data were obtained in a study of cytomegalovirus exposure and HLA in healthy donors. The trim removed 4 bases at V and 9 bases at J, leaving 7 bases unmatched. The CDR3 runs to 14 residues. CDR1 SGHRS and CDR2 YFSETQ come from the germline V gene. The PCR was carried out with 60 Vbeta primers and 13 Jbeta primers. This table comes from immunoSEQ multiplex PCR, and its TCRdb copy is limited to in-frame clones, with some not included. The sample carries under 200,000 clones, roughly 76% recorded once. J is TRBJ2-5 and V is TRBV5-1; TRBD2 agrees at 12 bases. Sequenced input: PBMCs. The receptor was isolated from a human donor in good health. The CDR3: CASSTGLAGRSQYF. DNA of the CDR3: TGCGCCAGCAGCACCGGACTAGCGGGAAGGTCCCAGTACTTC.